This TCR beta chain comes out of a study of OX40 agonist ivuxolimab in advanced cancers. Overall study: Previous treatment with anti-PD-1, anti-PD-L1 or anti-CTLA-4 therapy was allowed; 40% had received some.

As concerns this clone: As yet, its antigen is unknown.

Clones were sequenced by immunoSEQ multiplex PCR, and TCRdb holds only the in-frame ones, with some missing. Here the sample spans around 150,000 clones, roughly 94% being singletons. Study outcomes and limitations: Partial responders at 0.1-3.0 mg/kg showed near-lowest clonal expansion.

Individuals having autoimmune disease history or systemic immunosuppression were not enrolled. The study sampled blood at baseline, cycle 4 day 1, and cycle 7 day 1. The CDR3 consists of 14 residues. V was shortened by 8 bases and J by 1 base, with 15 bases between the two germline ends. The germline gives CDR1 MNHNS, CDR2 SASEGT. The sequencing here drew on CD4+ or CD8+ T cells sorted from blood, taken in a trial of the OX40 agonist ivuxolimab. The chain employs TRBV6-1 and TRBJ2-7, with D tentatively TRBD2 (6 bases). This clonotype was sampled from an adult with an advanced solid tumor such as melanoma, head and neck, liver or kidney cancer. CDR3 bases: TGTGCCAGCGTATCATACGGGGGTTCCTACGAGCAGTACTTC. This gives the protein CASVSYGGSYEQYF.